The T cell receptor beta chain under discussion was sequenced for a study of cytomegalovirus exposure and HLA in healthy donors. The study, taken as a whole, reports: In a later analysis, compared with equally common non-associated chains, HLA-associated beta chains were more expanded.

This PCR relied on a set of 60 Vbeta primers and 13 Jbeta primers. TCRdb's table, derived via immunoSEQ multiplex PCR, lists solely in-frame clones and lacks some. The sample lists 170,000 or so clones, roughly 79% seen once, with 2.5% to 4% in the top ten. This clone has just one count. Antigen unknown. This CDR3 comprises 15 residues. V was pared by 0 bases and J by 4 bases, with 3 bases of the junction left unmatched. Per germline, CDR1 SGHNT and CDR2 YYREEE (reference sequence). The chain has TRBV5-4 and TRBJ1-2; 10 nucleotides line up with TRBD1. Sequenced input: PBMCs. This sequence originates from a woman between 45 and 60 years old in good health and CMV-seropositive. In nucleotides, the CDR3 is TGTGCCAGCAGCTTGGAGACAGGGGGCGTCTATGGCTACACCTTC. Its protein product is CASSLETGGVYGYTF.